The subject of this entry is one TCR beta chain. Its cognate antigen has yet to be identified. Base quality data are lacking; no much larger clone is found one base away. The cohort was made up of several hundred healthy bone marrow donors. Cohort members were all nominally healthy when sampled, although unrecorded immune exposures were likely present. The donor was CMV seropositive and belonged to the group of 250 to 300 seropositive cohort members. A peripheral blood sample was collected from each donor, and TCR beta sequencing was performed on peripheral blood mononuclear cells. The Qiagen DNeasy Blood Extraction Kit was used to extract genomic DNA from the blood cell samples. The junction shows trimming of 8 bases on V and 0 bases on J, and the gene matches do not reach 10 bases of it. CDR1 and CDR2, per the germline V gene (reference sequence), are SEHNR and FQNEAQ. Including cysteine and phenylalanine, the CDR3 has 17 amino acids. The only DNA kept is the CDR3, 51 bases in frame from the first base.

Libraries were made using the immunoSEQ multiplex PCR assay. For the multiplex PCR, a mixture combining 60 forward primers for TCR Vbeta segments and 13 reverse primers for TCR Jbeta segments was used. Amplification of the CDR3 region of rearranged TCR beta genes was performed with a multiplex PCR assay on genomic DNA. The amplified TCR beta libraries were sequenced on the Illumina HiSeq System as 87-base-pair reads. The published analysis was carried out like this. A later analysis counted approximately 76 million unique TCR beta chains across the 600 to 850 repertoires, and roughly 10 million of these chains were shared by at least two donors. To remove PCR and sequencing errors, raw reads were error-corrected and collapsed into unique sequences using a nearest-neighbor algorithm that merged closely related sequences. CDR3 sequences were aligned to IMGT reference sequences to assign V, D and J gene segments. For a sequence to be retained, a match of at least six nucleotides was required to both a V gene segment and a J gene segment. A rearrangement counted as productive if the CDR3 had no stop codons and remained in frame with V and J, and every other rearrangement counted as non-productive. Following IMGT convention, CDR3 was defined as the stretch from the second conserved V-encoded cysteine up to the conserved J-encoded phenylalanine. The earlier analysis of 550 to 650 of the donors excluded any sequence lacking an unambiguous match to a single V gene segment. In an earlier analysis of approximately 500 of the donors, a V segment was called functional when productive rearrangements were above 56.7%, and segregating when the standard deviation between donors exceeded 5%. A statistical classification framework was built to diagnose cytomegalovirus status from the catalog of TCR beta chain sequences. In a later analysis, TCR nucleotide sequences were compared against IMGT/GENE-DB human TR gene sequences so that V and J genes could be assigned. The TCRdist pipeline was used in a later analysis to assign CDR3 sequences and most-parsimonious VDJ recombination scenarios. A later analysis defined each TCR beta chain by its CDR3 amino acid sequence plus V-gene family, and excluded reads lacking a unique V-gene family. In a later analysis, fewer than 600 highly shared, low-generation-probability nucleotide sequences were removed to address suspected cross-contamination and a sequencing artifact. For each public chain, a later analysis derived a clonal expansion index from normalized ranks of inferred template counts within each repertoire. In a later analysis, generation probabilities were computed with a VDJ recombination model fitted to out-of-frame rearrangements, and the resulting probabilities were checked against IGoR. Hypergeometric tests were used in a later analysis to score TCR-TCR, TCR-HLA and TCR-CMV co-occurrence, with a repertoire-size bias correction applied to the TCR pairs. In a later analysis, false discovery rates were estimated by permuting HLA or CMV assignments 20 times. In a later analysis, co-occurring TCRs were grouped using DBSCAN, and TCRdist sequence similarity was added for clustering within HLA-allele-positive subsets. Repertoires with fewer than 30,000 or more than 120,000 public chains, plus five repertoires with anomalous nucleotide sharing, were excluded from co-occurrence clustering. Sourced from immuneACCESS, this table was stored by TCRdb with only in-frame sequences that have V and J called. A share of the clones is absent; for the studies checked, an unresolved V gene accounts for under half, and the remainder has no known explanation. V, J and clone size were drawn from that table, and D and trimming were deduced from the DNA. In all, the sample holds around 120,000 clones, and roughly 80% of those were seen once. Less than 5.5% of the sample is held by the ten biggest clonotypes.

These data are taken from a study of cytomegalovirus exposure and HLA in healthy donors (dated by TCRdb to about 2017). Regarding the research as a whole: An earlier analysis of approximately 590 of the donors reported approximately 290 Gb of sequence data and 120 million or so unique TCR beta sequences from about 179 million T cells. The genetic ancestry cluster associated with self-reported Caucasian donors included approximately 85% of the roughly 400 genotyped donors. Roughly 5 DR-DQ haplotypes were treated as single units for association and clustering because of strong linkage in the cohort. The study aimed to test whether cataloging public T cell receptors could reveal signatures of past pathogen exposure. All discovery cohort repertoires had been generated on a single sequencing platform. A later genetic analysis took genome-wide SNP genotypes for about 55% of the 666 donors and used that subset as a discovery cohort. To decide whether each TCR beta V gene segment behaved as functional or pseudogenic, an earlier analysis of approximately 600 of the donors relied on high-throughput TCR beta sequencing. In the later analysis, no new phenotypic data were used to find candidate immune exposures; instead, reliance was placed on TCR beta sequences and their occurrence across donors. Both class I and class II loci were covered by HLA typing, at four-digit resolution. Among 398 genotyped donors of the cohort, an average of about 220,000 unique TCR beta nucleotide sequences was sequenced per donor, of which 15% to 20% were non-productive. Typing coverage varied by locus: roughly 620-640 donors for A, B, C, DRB1 and DQB1; approximately 500 for DQA1; over 600 for DPA1; 400 to 480 for DPB1. The T cell repertoires of roughly 660 subjects were profiled by immunosequencing and related to cytomegalovirus serostatus. About 280 gigabases of sequencing data and around 80 million unique TCR sequences made up an early release that covered about 640 HLA-typed donors. High-throughput TCR immunosequencing, statistical association of individual TCRs with disease status, and machine learning were combined to predict cytomegalovirus infection status. A separate validation cohort of roughly 110 different subjects was used in addition to the 666-subject first cohort. A later analysis re-analyzed previously published TCR beta repertoires from 666 donors and added high-resolution HLA genotyping to study TCR occurrence patterns. Donor age, sex, ethnicity and CMV serostatus were compiled alongside the repertoire data. What the study reported, not specific to this receptor: The authors suggested that the approach could potentially be generalized to other disease states and immunological phenotypes. In an earlier analysis of 587 of the donors, most TCR beta V segments were observed in productive rearrangements about 87% or about 30% of the time, broadly matching IMGT annotations. A later genetic analysis associated a missense DCLRE1C variant with V-gene and J-gene trimming of TCR beta chains, and an independent cohort replicated the association. Sequencing depth was assumed to be roughly uniform across donors in the presence/absence analyses, though that assumption may not hold. A cluster of highly shared sequence variants was judged likely to be a technical artifact of the sequencing pipeline. A further reported finding was that TCR beta sequences accurately predicted the HLA-A and HLA-B alleles for most subjects in the first cohort. Immune exposure information for the cohort was limited to CMV serostatus. When HLA alleles, especially DR and DQ, strongly co-occurred, TCR associations were difficult to assign to individual alleles. In vitro tests confirmed that three of the cytomegalovirus-associated TCR beta chains recognize cytomegalovirus antigens. While some public TCRs were present in many individuals, most TCR sequences turned up only very rarely across donors. The cohort was sequenced for TCR beta chains only, and without alpha or paired-chain data the features that could be detected were limited. In a later analysis, several top co-occurrence clusters were reported to appear linked to parvovirus B19, influenza, CMV and Epstein-Barr virus. Because HLA typing was unavailable for some donors at each locus, only the typed subset was used in association tests. A total of 150 or so TCR beta chains were listed by the study as associated with cytomegalovirus. According to a later genetic analysis, donors in an Asian-associated ancestry cluster had fewer N-insertions in productive TCRs than the approximately 670-donor mean. Correlated functional status among segregating V segments might be attributable to linkage disequilibrium, but an unknown experimental factor could not be ruled out. In both the original and validation cohorts, the classifier was reported to diagnose cytomegalovirus status with high specificity and sensitivity. In a later analysis, HLA-associated TCR beta chains showed more clonal expansion and lower generation probabilities than non-associated chains that were equally common. A later analysis found that TCR association rates varied across HLA loci, with DRB1 alleles showing the most associated TCRs and HLA-C alleles the fewest. At a false discovery rate of 0.05, a later analysis linked roughly 17,000 TCR beta sequences to specific HLA alleles. In a later analysis, most CMV-associated TCR beta chains were found to appear HLA-restricted, with HLA associations seemingly driven largely by CMV exposure. Some IMGT-functional V segments, including TRBV6-2 and TRBV6-3, could not be told apart with the 87-base-pair reads, so those segments were excluded. The earlier analysis of 450 to 700 of the donors excluded over 15 rarely observed V segments, including chromosome 9 orphons, because counts were too low.

This sequence uses TRBV7-9 and TRBJ2-2, with 9 central nucleotides matching TRBD2. This receptor was taken from a man aged 45-65 years in good health and CMV-seropositive. The sample consisted of PBMCs. The CDR3 protein is CASAIRRGGPNTGELFF. The nucleotide sequence reads as follows: TGTGCCAGCGCCATTAGGCGGGGGGGTCCGAACACCGGGGAGCTGTTTTTT.